This TCR beta chain stems from a study of technical replicates of blood from several donors. The data were produced by immunoSEQ multiplex PCR, yet TCRdb's version contains in-frame clones alone and is incomplete. The data show under 85,000 clones, 70% to 90% seen once. CDR3 length equals 13 residues. V was pared by 2 bases and J by 2 bases, with 5 bases between. Germline lookup yields CDR1 SGHTA and CDR2 FQGNSA. The V gene is TRBV7-2, the J gene TRBJ2-3; D unresolved. Input material: PBMCs. The receptor's source is a human donor in good health. Some clones in this sample may be carry-over from other donors' samples. CDR3 sequence (DNA): TGTGCCAGCAGCTTAACTCCCACAGATACGCAGTATTTT. Translation: CASSLTPTDTQYF. The entire variable domain, with the rest obtained from reference TRBV7-2 and TRBJ2-3, is as follows: GAGVSQSPSNKVTEKGKDVELRCDPISGHTALYWYRQSLGQGLEFLIYFQGNSAPDKSGLPSDRFSAERTGGSVSTLTIQRTQQEDSAVYLCASSLTPTDTQYFGPGTRLTVL.